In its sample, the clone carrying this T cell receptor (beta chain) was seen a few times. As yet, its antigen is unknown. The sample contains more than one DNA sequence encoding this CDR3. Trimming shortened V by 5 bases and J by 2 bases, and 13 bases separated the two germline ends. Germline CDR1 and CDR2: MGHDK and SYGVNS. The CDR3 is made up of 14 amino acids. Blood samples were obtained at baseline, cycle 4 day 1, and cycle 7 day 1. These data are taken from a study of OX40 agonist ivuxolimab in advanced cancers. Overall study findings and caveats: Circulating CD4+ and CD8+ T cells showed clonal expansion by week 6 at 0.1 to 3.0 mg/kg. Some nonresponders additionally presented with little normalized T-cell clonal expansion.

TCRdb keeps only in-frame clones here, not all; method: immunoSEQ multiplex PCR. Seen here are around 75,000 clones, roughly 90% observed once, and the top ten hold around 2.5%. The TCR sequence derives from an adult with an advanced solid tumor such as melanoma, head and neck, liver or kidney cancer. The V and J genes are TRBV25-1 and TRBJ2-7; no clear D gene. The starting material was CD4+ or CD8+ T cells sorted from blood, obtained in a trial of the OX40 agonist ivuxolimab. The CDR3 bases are TGTGCCAGCAGTCCCCCAGGATTGACCTACGAGCAGTACTTC. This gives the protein CASSPPGLTYEQYF.